Listed here is a single T cell receptor (beta chain). These data come from a study of cytomegalovirus exposure and HLA in healthy donors. After removal of 6 bases from V and 1 base from J, the junction contained 5 bases not matched to a gene. In germline, CDR1 is WSHSY, CDR2 SAAADI. The CDR3 sequence is 14 residues long. The PCR made use of 60 Vbeta and 13 Jbeta primers. Clones were read by immunoSEQ multiplex PCR, and TCRdb kept only the in-frame ones, dropping some. The table records about 110,000 clones, approximately 82% of them present only once. The J gene is TRBJ1-2, the V gene TRBV10-2, with TRBD1 identical over 7 bases. This receptor was obtained from a man younger than 45 in good health and CMV-seropositive. Input material: PBMCs. CDR3 region: CASSLRGSNYGYTF. For the CDR3, the DNA is TGCGCCAGCAGCCTCAGGGGGAGTAACTATGGCTACACCTTC.